This T cell receptor (beta chain) came from a study of cytomegalovirus exposure and HLA in healthy donors. Findings of the study overall: Later analysis identified a missense DCLRE1C variant that was linked to TCR beta V- and J-gene trimming.

PCR used 60 Vbeta primers and 13 Jbeta primers. The method was immunoSEQ multiplex PCR; TCRdb's version includes in-frame clones alone and lacks a portion of them. The profile shows some 80,000 clones, around 78% of them singletons. Comment on this clone: Antigen unknown.

The CDR3 covers 16 residues. Trimming took 0 bases from V and 6 from J; bases not matched to a gene: 10. Germline loops: CDR1 SGHDT, CDR2 YYEEEE. Sequences were obtained from PBMCs. The sequence came from a man between 40 and 49 years old in good health and CMV-seronegative. V is TRBV5-6 and J is TRBJ2-3; 7 nucleotides match TRBD2. Written as DNA, the CDR3 is TGTGCCAGCAGCTTGGGCGGGAGTTTTGTATCGGATACGCAGTATTTT. Translated: CASSLGGSFVSDTQYF.